One T cell receptor (beta chain) is described in this entry. Its antigen remains unknown. The CDR3 contains 15 residues. V gave up 1 base and J gave up 0 bases; unmatched junction bases: 4. In germline, CDR1 is SGHRS, CDR2 YFSETQ. This sample is drawn from a study of T cells in Graves' hyperthyroidism and ophthalmopathy. Study results and limitations: Before onset, by a median of about seven months, the model predicted ophthalmopathy.

Researchers took RNA transcripts and amplified the TCR beta CDR3 regions from them. First-round RT-PCR of the TCR CDR3 relied on the HTBI primer set. TCRdb reprocessed the multiplex PCR reads via MiXCR and lists one record per CDR3 protein. Of hundreds of thousands of distinct CDR3 sequences in the sample, 45% were seen once. The sequence came from an adult man with Graves' disease, either hyperthyroidism or ophthalmopathy (not recorded which). The sequenced sample consisted of peripheral blood or thyroid tissue (not recorded which). This chain links TRBV5-1 with TRBJ2-7; 7 bases are shared with TRBD2. In nucleotides, the CDR3 is TGCGCCAGCAGCTTGTTGAGCGGGGTCTCCTACGAGCAGTACTTC. It codes for CASSLLSGVSYEQYF. Full variable domain (outside the CDR3, taken from reference TRBV5-1 and TRBJ2-7): KAGVTQTPRYLIKTRGQQVTLSCSPISGHRSVSWYQQTPGQGLQFLFEYFSETQRNKGNFPGRFSGRQFSNSRSEMNVSTLELGDSALYLCASSLLSGVSYEQYFGPGTRLTVT.